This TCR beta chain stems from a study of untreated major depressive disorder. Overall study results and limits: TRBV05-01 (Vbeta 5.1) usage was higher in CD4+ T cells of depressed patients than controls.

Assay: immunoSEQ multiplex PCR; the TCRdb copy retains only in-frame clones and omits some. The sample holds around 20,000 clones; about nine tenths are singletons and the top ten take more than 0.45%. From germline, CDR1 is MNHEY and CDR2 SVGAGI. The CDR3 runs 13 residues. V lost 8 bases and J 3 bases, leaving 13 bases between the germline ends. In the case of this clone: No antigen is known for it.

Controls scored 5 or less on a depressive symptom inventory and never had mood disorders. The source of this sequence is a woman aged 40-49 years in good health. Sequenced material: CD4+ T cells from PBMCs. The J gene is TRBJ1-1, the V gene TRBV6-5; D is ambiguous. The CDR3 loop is CASQQPWDTEAFF. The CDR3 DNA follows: TGTGCCAGCCAACAGCCGTGGGACACTGAAGCTTTCTTT.